This T cell receptor (beta chain) was found in a study of OX40 agonist ivuxolimab in advanced cancers. Broadly, across the study: Ivuxolimab, which targeted the costimulatory receptor OX40 (CD134), was an agonistic, fully human IgG2 monoclonal antibody. Of the roughly 51 patients in dose escalation, some 20 had hepatocellular carcinoma, some 15 had melanoma, 9 had renal cell carcinoma and 9 had head and neck cancer. The paper reports the monotherapy dose-escalation portion (N of about 54 patients) of the phase I ivuxolimab trial. Intravenous ivuxolimab was administered to patients every 2 weeks at six dose levels: 0.01, 0.1, 0.3, 1.5, 3 and 10 mg/kg. The purpose of peripheral TCRbeta sequencing was to test whether ivuxolimab changed TCR sequence diversity and led to clonal T-cell expansion. A male proportion of nearly 85% and a mean age of about 60 years, ranging from 23 to 79, were recorded for the dose-escalation cohort. Patients were allowed to have had prior anti-PD-1, anti-PD-L1 or anti-CTLA-4 therapy, and approximately 37% of the dose-escalation patients had been treated with checkpoint inhibitors. Partial responses occurred in three dose-escalation patients: two with cutaneous melanoma and one with hepatocellular carcinoma. Results the study describes overall, beyond this receptor: On average, CD8+ T cells showed more expanded clones than CD4+ T cells after ivuxolimab. At doses of 0.1 to 3.0 mg/kg, clonal expansion of both CD4+ and CD8+ blood T cells was observed from baseline to week 6. Low levels of normalized T-cell clonal expansion were also shown by some nonresponding patients. Which antigens the clonally expanded peripheral T cells were specific for was not determined. In the 0.1-3.0 mg/kg groups, partial responders were among the patients with the lowest normalized peripheral clonal expansion, particularly in CD8+ T cells.

Of note for this clone: Its antigen target is currently unknown. Base qualities were left out, and no much larger clone turns up one base away.

Genomic DNA was extracted from sorted cells for sequencing of the TCRbeta CDR3 region. The immunoSEQ Assay was used to sequence the TCRbeta CDR3 regions. Here the immuneACCESS table is served through TCRdb, limited to in-frame sequences with V and J called. Missing clones are a known gap in these copies; in checked studies unresolved V genes cover under half, and the rest lacks a known reason. Counted in this sample were tens of thousands of clones; about three quarters of them appeared once. Clones ranked in the top ten supply roughly 25% of the sample. The trial excluded patients who had a history of autoimmune disease or who were on systemic immunosuppression. Peripheral blood for TCR sequencing was collected from all dose cohorts at baseline, on cycle 4 day 1, and on cycle 7 day 1. Samples were obtained from an open-label, multicenter, first-in-human phase I dose-escalation trial of ivuxolimab. Adults with locally advanced or metastatic head and neck squamous cell, hepatocellular, melanoma or renal cell carcinoma were enrolled in the trial. Before TCR sequencing, CD4+ T cells and CD8+ T cells were sorted from peripheral blood as separate populations.

The CDR3 sequence holds 15 residues, the cysteine and phenylalanine included. CDR3 DNA only is kept here, 45 bases in frame from base 1. CDR1 and CDR2 are read off the germline V gene as SGHTS and YDEGEE. Relative to germline, V is 2 bases shorter and J is 4 bases shorter, with 14 bases between their ends. This chain joins TRBV5-8 to TRBJ2-3, with the D gene uncertain. The source was CD4+ or CD8+ T cells sorted from blood, collected in a trial of the OX40 agonist ivuxolimab. This receptor was obtained from an adult with an advanced solid tumor such as melanoma, head and neck, liver or kidney cancer. The CDR3 region has the sequence CASSFSGRRADTQYF. The bases are TGTGCCAGCAGCTTCTCTGGGCGTAGGGCAGATACGCAGTATTTT. The full variable domain, with segments outside the CDR3 supplied by the reference TRBV5-8 and TRBJ2-3 proteins, appears as EAGVTQSPTHLIKTRGQQATLRCSPISGHTSVYWYQQALGLGLQFLLWYDEGEERNRGNFPPRFSGRQFPNYSSELNVNALELEDSALYLCASSFSGRRADTQYFGPGTRLTVL.